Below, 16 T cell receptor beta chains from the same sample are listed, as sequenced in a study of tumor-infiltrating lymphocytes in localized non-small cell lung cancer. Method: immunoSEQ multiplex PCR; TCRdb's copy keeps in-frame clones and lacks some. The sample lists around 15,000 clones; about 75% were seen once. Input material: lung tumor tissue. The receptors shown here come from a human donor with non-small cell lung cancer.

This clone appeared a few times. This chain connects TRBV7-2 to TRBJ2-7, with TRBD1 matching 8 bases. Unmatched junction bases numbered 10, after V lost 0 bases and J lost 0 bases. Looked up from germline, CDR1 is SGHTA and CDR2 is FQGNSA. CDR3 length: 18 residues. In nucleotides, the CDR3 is TGTGCCAGCAGCTTAGCGGGTTCGACAGGGGTTACCTCCTACGAGCAGTACTTC. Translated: CASSLAGSTGVTSYEQYF.

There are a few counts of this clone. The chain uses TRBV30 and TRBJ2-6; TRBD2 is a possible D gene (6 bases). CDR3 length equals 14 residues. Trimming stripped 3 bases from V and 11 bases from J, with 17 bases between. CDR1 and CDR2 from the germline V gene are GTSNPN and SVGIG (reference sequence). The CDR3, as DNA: TGTGCCTGGAGCCGGGGAGTTGGAGGGGACGTCCTGACTTTC. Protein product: CAWSRGVGGDVLTF.

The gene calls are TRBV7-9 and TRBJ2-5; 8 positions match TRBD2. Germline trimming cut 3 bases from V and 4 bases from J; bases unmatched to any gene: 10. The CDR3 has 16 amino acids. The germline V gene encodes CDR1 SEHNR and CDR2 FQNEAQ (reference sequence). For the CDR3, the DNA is TGTGCCAGCAGCTTGGGGGTCAGGACTAGCAGAGAGACCCAGTACTTC. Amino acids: CASSLGVRTSRETQYF.

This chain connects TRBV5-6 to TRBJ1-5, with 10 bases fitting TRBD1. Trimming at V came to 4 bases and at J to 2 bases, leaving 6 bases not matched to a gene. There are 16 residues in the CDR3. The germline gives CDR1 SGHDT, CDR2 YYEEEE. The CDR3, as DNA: TGTGCCAGCAGCGGAGGACAGGGGGGTCGCAATCAGCCCCAGCATTTT. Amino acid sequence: CASSGGQGGRNQPQHF.

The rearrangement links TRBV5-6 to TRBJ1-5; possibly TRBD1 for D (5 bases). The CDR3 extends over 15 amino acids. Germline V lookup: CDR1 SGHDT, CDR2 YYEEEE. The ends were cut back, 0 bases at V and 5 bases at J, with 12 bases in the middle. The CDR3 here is CASSLAKGVDQPQHF. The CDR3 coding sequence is TGTGCCAGCAGCTTGGCCAAAGGGGTTGATCAGCCCCAGCATTTT.

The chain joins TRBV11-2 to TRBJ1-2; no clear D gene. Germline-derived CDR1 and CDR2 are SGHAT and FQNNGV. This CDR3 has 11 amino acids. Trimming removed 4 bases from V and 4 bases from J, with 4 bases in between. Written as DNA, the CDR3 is TGTGCCAGCAGCTCATCCTATGGCTACACCTTC. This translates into CASSSSYGYTF.

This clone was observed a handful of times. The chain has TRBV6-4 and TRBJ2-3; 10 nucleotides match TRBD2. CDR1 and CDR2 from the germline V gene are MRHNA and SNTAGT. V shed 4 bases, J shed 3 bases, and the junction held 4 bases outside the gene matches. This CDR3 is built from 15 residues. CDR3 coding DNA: TGTGCCAGCAGTGTTAGCGGGAGGATAACAGATACGCAGTATTTT. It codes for CASSVSGRITDTQYF.

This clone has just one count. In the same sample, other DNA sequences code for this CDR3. CDR3: CASSLASGSYEQYF. In DNA, the CDR3 is TGCGCCAGCAGCTTGGCCTCTGGGTCCTACGAGCAGTACTTC. J is TRBJ2-7 and V is TRBV5-1; no definite D call. Trimming removed 0 bases from V and 1 base from J, with 8 bases in between. CDR1 SGHRS and CDR2 YFSETQ come from the germline V gene. This CDR3 is built from 14 residues.

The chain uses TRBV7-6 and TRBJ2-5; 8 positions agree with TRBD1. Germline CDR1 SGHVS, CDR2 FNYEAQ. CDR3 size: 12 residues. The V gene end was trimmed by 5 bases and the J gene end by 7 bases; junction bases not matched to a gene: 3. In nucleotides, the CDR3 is TGTGCCAGCAGCCCGGACAGGGCGACCCAGTACTTC. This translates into CASSPDRATQYF.

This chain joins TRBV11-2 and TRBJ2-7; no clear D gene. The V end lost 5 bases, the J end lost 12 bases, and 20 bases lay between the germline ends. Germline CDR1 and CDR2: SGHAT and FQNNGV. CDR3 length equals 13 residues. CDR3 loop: CASSISEGTMLYF. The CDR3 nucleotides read TGTGCCAGCAGCATAAGTGAAGGTACAATGTTGTACTTC.

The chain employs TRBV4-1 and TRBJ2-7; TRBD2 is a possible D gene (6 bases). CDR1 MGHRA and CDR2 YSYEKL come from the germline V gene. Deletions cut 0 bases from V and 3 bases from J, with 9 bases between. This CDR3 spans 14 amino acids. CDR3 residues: CASSQDKDYYEQYF. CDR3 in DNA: TGCGCCAGCAGCCAAGATAAGGACTACTACGAGCAGTACTTC.

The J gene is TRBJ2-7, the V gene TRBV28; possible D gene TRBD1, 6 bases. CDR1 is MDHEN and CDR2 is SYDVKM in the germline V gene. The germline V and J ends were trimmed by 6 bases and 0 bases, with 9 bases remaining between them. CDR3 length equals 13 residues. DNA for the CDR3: TGTGCCAGCAGACCGACAGGCTCCTACGAGCAGTACTTC. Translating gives CASRPTGSYEQYF.

The CDR3 loop reads CSAINTWEQYF. In nucleotides, the CDR3 is TGCAGTGCAATAAATACGTGGGAGCAGTACTTC. The chain recombines TRBV20-1 with TRBJ2-7; D remains unclear. With 6 bases removed from V and 7 bases from J, the gap between germline ends came to 13 bases. The CDR3 contains 11 residues. Germline CDR1 DFQATT, CDR2 SNEGSKA (reference sequence).

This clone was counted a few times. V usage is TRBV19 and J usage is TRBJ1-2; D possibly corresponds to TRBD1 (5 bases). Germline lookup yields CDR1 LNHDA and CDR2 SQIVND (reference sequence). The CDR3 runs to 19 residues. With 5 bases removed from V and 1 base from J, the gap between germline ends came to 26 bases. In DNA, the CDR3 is TGTGCCAGTAGTCGAAACCTAGAACGGGGACGGAGGATTAACTATGGCTACACCTTC. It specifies CASSRNLERGRRINYGYTF.

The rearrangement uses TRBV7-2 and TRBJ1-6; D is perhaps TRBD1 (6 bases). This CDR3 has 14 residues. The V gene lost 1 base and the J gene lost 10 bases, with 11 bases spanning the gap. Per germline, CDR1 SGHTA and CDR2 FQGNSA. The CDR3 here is CASSLGLQGSPLHF. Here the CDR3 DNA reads TGTGCCAGCAGCTTAGGGCTTCAGGGGTCACCCCTCCACTTT.

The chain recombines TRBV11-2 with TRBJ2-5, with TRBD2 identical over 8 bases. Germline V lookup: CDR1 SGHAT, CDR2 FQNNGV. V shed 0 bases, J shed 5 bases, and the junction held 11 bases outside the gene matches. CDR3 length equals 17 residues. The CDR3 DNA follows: TGTGCCAGCAGCTTAGATGGGGGACTAGGAATCCGCGAGACCCAGTACTTC. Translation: CASSLDGGLGIRETQYF.